The 18 T cell receptor beta chains below all came from one sample that was sequenced in a study of blood T cells in healthy people across ages. Next came a second PCR, run for about 6 to 12 cycles, which used a sample-barcoded 5' primer along with a J-beta primer mix. Using its own MiXCR run on the 5' RACE reads, TCRdb lists one record per CDR3 protein. The sample includes about a million distinct CDR3 sequences, approximately 49% seen only once; the top ten take 13%. The source material was blood. These receptors were taken from a man in his thirties or forties in good health.

The chain joins TRBV30 to TRBJ2-3, with unresolved D. V gave up 4 bases and J gave up 5 bases, with 10 bases separating them. This CDR3 contains 12 residues. CDR1 GTSNPN and CDR2 SVGIG come from the germline V gene (reference sequence). The CDR3 DNA is TGTGCCTGGACTAAACCTCGAGATACGCAGTATTTT. It encodes CAWTKPRDTQYF.

In this sample, this clonotype turned up a few times. The rearrangement joins TRBV7-8 to TRBJ2-3; 9 bases map to TRBD2. The CDR3 covers 16 residues. J lost 3 bases, V lost 0 bases, and 4 bases had no gene match. The V gene's germline CDR1 is SGHVS and CDR2 FQNEAQ. Here the CDR3 DNA reads TGTGCCAGCAGCTTAGCGCGGGGGGGACAGACAGATACGCAGTATTTT. Residues: CASSLARGGQTDTQYF. The variable domain in full, completed from reference TRBV7-8 and TRBJ2-3, reads GAGVSQSPRYKVAKRGQDVALRCDPISGHVSLFWYQQALGQGPEFLTYFQNEAQLDKSGLPSDRFFAERPEGSVSTLKIQRTQQEDSAVYLCASSLARGGQTDTQYFGPGTRLTVL.

V and J are TRBV4-2 and TRBJ2-4; 14 bases are a match to TRBD2. The J call could be wrong; TRBJ2-7 is a better fit for the DNA end. CDR1 is LGHNA, CDR2 YNFKEQ, per germline. The CDR3 has 16 amino acids. The CDR3 sequence: CASSQEGTSGSYEQYF. The CDR3 DNA is TGTGCCAGCAGCCAAGAAGGGACTAGCGGGAGCTACGAGCAGTACTTC.

Regarding this clonotype: This may stem from a read error, because a much larger clone lies one nucleotide away. The rearrangement uses TRBV4-1 and TRBJ2-1; TRBD1 is a possible D gene (5 bases). The DNA end lines up better with TRBJ2-7; the J call may be wrong. The CDR3 has 17 residues. Germline V gene data show CDR1 as MGHRA and CDR2 as YSYEKL. CDR3 loop: CASSRKGQGITYNEQYF. CDR3 bases: TGCGCCAGCAGCCGGAAGGGGCAGGGTATAACCTACAATGAGCAGTACTTC.

V gene TRBV9 combines with J gene TRBJ2-1; D is unclear. Per germline, CDR1 SGDLS and CDR2 YYNGEE. V shed 3 bases and J shed 4 bases, with 8 bases lying between them. The CDR3 length is 13 residues. The CDR3 here is CASSAFSYNEQFF. For the CDR3, the DNA is TGTGCCAGCAGCGCTTTTTCTTACAATGAGCAGTTCTTC.

The chain is built from TRBV7-2 and TRBJ2-7, with 8 bases matching TRBD1. The CDR3 runs 13 residues. Germline loops: CDR1 SGHTA, CDR2 FQGNSA. V lost 5 bases to trimming and J lost 5 bases; unmatched junction nucleotides: 5. The DNA for the CDR3 is TGTGCCAGCAGCATCGCAGGGGGCCACGAGCAGTACTTC. This encodes CASSIAGGHEQYF.

V gene TRBV6-2 or TRBV6-3 combines with J gene TRBJ2-4; 7 positions agree with TRBD1. Near its end, the DNA agrees better with TRBJ2-7, so the J call may be wrong. The CDR3 extends over 14 amino acids. Germline loops: CDR1 MNHEY, CDR2 SVGEGT. The CDR3 DNA reads TGTGCCAGCAGTTACGATATGACAGGGTACGAGCAGTACTTC. Translating gives CASSYDMTGYEQYF.

V is TRBV20-1 and J is TRBJ2-4, with D possibly matching TRBD2 (6 bases). The CDR3 consists of 13 residues. Trimming cost V 5 bases and J 1 base, with 9 bases left between them. Germline V gives CDR1 DFQATT, CDR2 SNEGSKA (reference sequence). In DNA form, the CDR3 reads TGCAGTGCTTGGGGGGACGCCAAAAACATTCAGTACTTC. This sequence encodes CSAWGDAKNIQYF.

This chain connects TRBV20-1 to TRBJ2-4; possibly TRBD1 for D (5 bases). With the DNA end fitting TRBJ2-7 better, the J assignment may be wrong. The germline V gene has CDR1 DFQATT and CDR2 SNEGSKA (reference sequence). The CDR3 runs to 13 residues. CDR3 loop: CSHLAGRSYEQYF. For the CDR3, the DNA is TGCAGCCACCTGGCAGGGCGATCCTACGAGCAGTACTTC.

The DNA of the CDR3 is TGCGCCAGCAGCATAGGACAGGACCCATATCGCGAAAAACTGTTTTTT. It is translated as CASSIGQDPYREKLFF. The chain joins TRBV5-1 to TRBJ1-4; 7 bases map to TRBD1. Per germline, CDR1 SGHRS and CDR2 YFSETQ. Trimming removed 4 bases from V and 8 bases from J; junction bases left unmatched: 14. CDR3 length: 16 residues.

J is TRBJ2-4 and V is TRBV10-3; 7 nucleotides align to TRBD2. The DNA end lines up better with TRBJ2-7; the J call may be wrong. The CDR3 is made up of 13 amino acids. CDR1 is ENHRY and CDR2 is SYGVKD in the germline V gene. CDR3 bases: TGTGCCATTGGGTCGGGCGGGAGTGTCGAGCAGTACTTC. It is translated as CAIGSGGSVEQYF.

The chain carries TRBV20-1 and TRBJ2-3; D perhaps matches TRBD2 (6 bases). The CDR3 spans 14 residues. Germline lookup yields CDR1 DFQATT and CDR2 SNEGSKA (reference sequence). V lost 5 bases, J lost 3 bases, and 15 bases lay in between. CDR3 sequence reads: CSAPNGGETDTQYF. In nucleotides, the CDR3 is TGCAGTGCTCCCAACGGGGGAGAGACAGATACGCAGTATTTT.

This clonotype has just a few counts. The rearrangement joins TRBV20-1 to TRBJ2-7; a possible D gene is TRBD1 (6 bases). The germline gives CDR1 DFQATT, CDR2 SNEGSKA (reference sequence). The length of the CDR3 is 15 residues. The V end lost 0 bases, the J end lost 2 bases, and 14 bases lay between the germline ends. CDR3: CSARDPTGWAYEQYF. Written as DNA, the CDR3 is TGCAGTGCTAGAGATCCTACAGGGTGGGCCTACGAGCAGTACTTC.

CDR3: CASAGGGPYSNQPQHF. For the CDR3, the DNA is TGTGCCAGCGCGGGGGGAGGACCTTATAGCAATCAGCCCCAGCATTTT. The chain carries TRBV3-1 and TRBJ1-5, with D perhaps TRBD1 (5 bases). There are 16 residues in the CDR3. Germline V gene sequence: CDR1 LGHDT, CDR2 YNNKEL (reference sequence). Between the trimmed V and J ends, which lost 8 bases and 0 bases, there was a span of 17 bases.

This chain connects TRBV5-1 to TRBJ2-5, with D perhaps matching TRBD2 (6 bases). Germline CDR1 SGHRS, CDR2 YFSETQ. V lost 0 bases and J 4 bases, leaving 10 bases between the germline ends. The CDR3 spans 14 residues. CDR3 loop: CASSLALGGETQYF. In DNA, the CDR3 is TGCGCCAGCAGCTTGGCCTTGGGAGGAGAGACCCAGTACTTC.

This clonotype was counted between two and nine times. The chain is built from TRBV18 and TRBJ2-7; TRBD1 is a possible D gene (5 bases). Trimming took 3 bases from V and 7 from J, leaving 13 bases between them. Germline values: CDR1 KGHSH, CDR2 LQKENI. This CDR3 is built from 13 residues. The CDR3 sequence: CASSPDIGEEQYF. DNA of the CDR3: TGTGCCAGCTCACCGGACATCGGTGAGGAGCAGTACTTC.

J is TRBJ2-3 and V is TRBV2; D gene uncertain. Trimming removed 6 bases at V and 0 bases at J, with 7 bases between. The CDR3 runs 13 residues. Germline values: CDR1 SNHLY, CDR2 FYNNEI. Written as DNA, the CDR3 is TGTGCCAGCAGGTTGCCTAGCACAGATACGCAGTATTTT. Translation gives CASRLPSTDTQYF.

The chain recombines TRBV6-5 with TRBJ1-5; the match to TRBD1 covers 7 bases. The CDR3 contains 14 residues. Germline CDR1 reads MNHEY; CDR2 reads SVGAGI. V lost 6 bases and J lost 7; bases outside the gene matches: 9. This chain's CDR3 is CASRPTGVNQPQHF. DNA of the CDR3: TGTGCCAGCAGGCCAACAGGGGTAAACCAGCCCCAGCATTTT.